This entry lists 27 T cell receptor beta chains sequenced from one sample in a study of blood T cell repertoires in COVID-19. The protocol was immunoSEQ multiplex PCR, while the TCRdb copy is restricted to in-frame clones and leaves out a portion. The sample carries 270,000 or so clones, 85% to 90% recorded once. Sequencing was done on a sample of PBMCs or T cells enriched from blood (not recorded which). Receptors originate from a woman aged 25-40 years with acute COVID-19.

The chain employs TRBV10-3 and TRBJ2-1; 9 bases are a match to TRBD2. V shed 7 bases, J shed 5 bases, and the junction held 6 bases outside the gene matches. The CDR3 runs to 14 residues. CDR1 is ENHRY and CDR2 is SYGVKD in the germline V gene. The CDR3 loop is CAIKGREGHNEQFF. DNA for the CDR3: TGTGCCATCAAAGGGCGGGAGGGCCACAATGAGCAGTTCTTC.

The J gene is TRBJ1-1, the V gene TRBV5-1; possible D gene TRBD1, 5 bases. Germline V CDR1 and CDR2: SGHRS, YFSETQ. The V and J ends lost 4 bases and 1 base respectively, with 14 bases between them. CDR3 length: 15 residues. CDR3 loop: CASSRGLGGNTEAFF. Here the CDR3 DNA reads TGCGCCAGCAGCAGGGGTCTGGGCGGGAACACTGAAGCTTTCTTT. Using reference TRBV5-1 and TRBJ1-1 for the parts outside the CDR3, the full variable domain is KAGVTQTPRYLIKTRGQQVTLSCSPISGHRSVSWYQQTPGQGLQFLFEYFSETQRNKGNFPGRFSGRQFSNSRSEMNVSTLELGDSALYLCASSRGLGGNTEAFFGQGTRLTVV.

J is TRBJ2-1 and V is TRBV9, with D perhaps TRBD1 (6 bases). CDR3 length equals 16 residues. Deletions cut 2 bases from V and 1 base from J, with 13 bases between. CDR1 is SGDLS and CDR2 is YYNGEE in the germline V gene. Here the CDR3 reads CASSVSPQGSYNEQFF. The CDR3 region has the DNA TGTGCCAGCAGCGTTTCTCCCCAGGGGTCCTACAATGAGCAGTTCTTC.

This clone was recorded a few times. The chain carries TRBV24-1 and TRBJ1-2; the match to TRBD1 covers 8 bases. Unmatched junction bases numbered 8, after V lost 10 bases and J lost 5 bases. The germline CDR1 and CDR2 sequences are KGHDR and SFDVKD. This CDR3 has 13 residues. The CDR3, as DNA: TGTGCCACTCAGGGGGCGCCGATTTATGGCTACACCTTC. This translates into CATQGAPIYGYTF.

The V and J genes are TRBV3-1 (or the pseudogene TRBV3-2) and TRBJ1-4, with 7 bases matching TRBD1. Germline values: CDR1 LGHDT, CDR2 YNNKEL (reference sequence). There are 12 residues in the CDR3. With 10 bases clipped from V and 13 bases from J, the junction kept 12 bases outside the gene matches. The CDR3 nucleotides are TGTGCCACCGGAAGGGACAGAGGCAGACTGTTTTTT. It is translated as CATGRDRGRLFF.

This sequence joins TRBV5-6 and TRBJ2-7, with TRBD2 as a possible D gene (5 bases). The V gene's germline CDR1 is SGHDT and CDR2 YYEEEE. The CDR3 consists of 14 residues. V gave up 3 bases and J gave up 7 bases, with 17 bases separating them. As DNA, the CDR3 is TGTGCCAGCAGCTCCACTCTGACCCGAGGGGAGCAGTACTTC. Translation: CASSSTLTRGEQYF.

The J gene is TRBJ2-7, the V gene TRBV25-1; D remains unclear. This CDR3 region has 11 residues. Trimming removed 3 bases from V and 6 bases from J, with 6 bases in between. The germline gives CDR1 MGHDK, CDR2 SYGVNS. The CDR3 is CASSDLSEQYF. DNA of the CDR3: TGTGCCAGCAGTGATCTAAGCGAGCAGTACTTC.

This clone was recorded a few times. Other DNA sequences from this sample encode an identical CDR3 as well. The V and J genes are TRBV6-2 or TRBV6-3 and TRBJ2-1; 14 bases are a match to TRBD2. Germline CDR1 and CDR2: MNHEY and SVGEGT. With V trimmed by 2 bases and J by 6 bases, 0 bases remained unmatched. This CDR3 comprises 15 residues. The CDR3 DNA reads as TGTGCCAGCAGTTACGGGACTAGCGGGAGCAATGAGCAGTTCTTC. Amino acids: CASSYGTSGSNEQFF.

This chain connects TRBV19 to TRBJ1-5; 8 bases match TRBD1. The germline V gene encodes CDR1 LNHDA and CDR2 SQIVND (reference sequence). This CDR3 spans 16 amino acids. V lost 6 bases and J lost 0; bases outside the gene matches: 7. This chain's CDR3 is CASSPTGVSSNQPQHF. The DNA of the CDR3 is TGTGCCAGTAGCCCGACAGGGGTGAGTAGCAATCAGCCCCAGCATTTT.

The chain employs TRBV15 and TRBJ2-5, with 7 bases fitting TRBD2. Germline V lookup: CDR1 LNHNV, CDR2 YYDKDF (reference sequence). Trimming removed 1 base from V and 4 bases from J; junction bases left unmatched: 9. The CDR3 is 16 residues long. CDR3 amino acids: CATSRGREAMIETQYF. In nucleotides, the CDR3 is TGTGCCACCAGCAGAGGTCGGGAGGCGATGATAGAGACCCAGTACTTC.

V gene TRBV28 combines with J gene TRBJ1-5; D gene ambiguous. The CDR3 length is 14 residues. In germline, CDR1 is MDHEN, CDR2 SYDVKM. V was shortened by 2 bases and J by 7 bases, with 12 bases between the two germline ends. The CDR3 spells CASSLESGPQPQHF. The CDR3 DNA follows: TGTGCCAGCAGTTTAGAGTCTGGGCCCCAGCCCCAGCATTTT.

The genes are TRBV27 and TRBJ2-4; D is unclear. The ends were cut back, 2 bases at V and 1 base at J, with 3 bases in the middle. The length of the CDR3 is 13 residues. The germline V gene encodes CDR1 MNHEY and CDR2 SMNVEV (reference sequence). The CDR3 bases are TGTGCCAGCAGTTTAGCGGCCAAAAACATTCAGTACTTC. Protein product: CASSLAAKNIQYF.

The chain links TRBV28 to TRBJ2-6; perhaps TRBD1 as D (6 bases). The germline V gene has CDR1 MDHEN and CDR2 SYDVKM. V gave up 4 bases and J gave up 0 bases, with 13 bases separating them. The CDR3 runs 17 residues. DNA for the CDR3: TGTGCCAGCAGTTGGACACAGGGTAGCTCTGGGGCCAACGTCCTGACTTTC. Translation gives CASSWTQGSSGANVLTF.

This chain joins TRBV6-7 and TRBJ1-3; unclear D gene. TRBV6-7 is marked as an open reading frame, function uncertain. Trimming removed 2 bases from V and 0 bases from J, with 11 bases in between. The CDR3 sequence is 16 residues long. The CDR3 region has the DNA TGTGCCAGCAGTTACCGCCTTCCCAGCTCTGGAAACACCATATATTTT. Its protein product is CASSYRLPSSGNTIYF.

V usage is TRBV24-1 and J usage is TRBJ1-2; D is unclear. Deletions cut 3 bases from V and 8 bases from J, with 18 bases between. The germline V gene encodes CDR1 KGHDR and CDR2 SFDVKD. The CDR3 length is 15 residues. The DNA of the CDR3 is TGTGCCACCAGTGATGGGGAGGGAGGGCTCGGAGGCTACACCTTC. This gives the protein CATSDGEGGLGGYTF.

This clone was detected once. The gene calls are TRBV15 and TRBJ1-2; D uncertain. Germline-derived CDR1 and CDR2 are LNHNV and YYDKDF (reference sequence). Trimming left V 0 bases short and J 2 bases short, with 10 bases between. This CDR3 spans 15 amino acids. CDR3 DNA: TGTGCCACCAGCAGAGAAAACGTAGTAAACTATGGCTACACCTTC. The encoded protein is CATSRENVVNYGYTF.

The chain couples TRBV10-2 to TRBJ2-3, with D tentatively TRBD2 (6 bases). The V and J ends lost 3 bases and 0 bases respectively, with 19 bases between them. This CDR3 has 18 residues. Germline V lookup: CDR1 WSHSY, CDR2 SAAADI. The CDR3 DNA reads TGCGCCAGCAGTGATACGACTAGACAGCACGCTAGCACAGATACGCAGTATTTT. Protein: CASSDTTRQHASTDTQYF.

The chain joins TRBV5-1 to TRBJ1-1, with unresolved D. V was cut by 3 bases and J by 1 base, with 13 bases left in between. Germline V gene lookup returns CDR1 SGHRS and CDR2 YFSETQ. This CDR3 has 15 residues. The CDR3 here is CASSYRSDKNTEAFF. Written as DNA, the CDR3 is TGCGCCAGCAGCTACCGATCAGATAAGAACACTGAAGCTTTCTTT.

This sequence joins TRBV7-3 and TRBJ2-1, with D tentatively TRBD1 (6 bases). From germline, CDR1 is SGHTA and CDR2 FQGTGA. The V end lost 2 bases, the J end lost 4 bases, and 9 bases lay between the germline ends. The CDR3 consists of 14 residues. The CDR3 coding sequence is TGTGCCAGCAGCTTATCAGGGACATACAATGAGCAGTTCTTC. This translates into CASSLSGTYNEQFF.

This sequence joins TRBV7-3 and TRBJ2-3; 7 nucleotides align to TRBD2. The CDR3 has 16 residues. Per germline, CDR1 SGHTA and CDR2 FQGTGA. Trimming took 5 bases from V and 0 from J; bases not matched to a gene: 8. CDR3 bases: TGTGCCAGCAGCCCGCACCTTAGCGGGAGCACAGATACGCAGTATTTT. Protein sequence: CASSPHLSGSTDTQYF.

The V gene is TRBV7-2, the J gene TRBJ1-6, with D perhaps TRBD1 (6 bases). Trimming stripped 5 bases from V and 4 bases from J, with 18 bases between. The CDR3 has 17 amino acids. Germline CDR1 is SGHTA and CDR2 is FQGNSA. CDR3 in DNA: TGTGCCAGCAGCCCCCTCCGAAGGACAGTTTATAATTCACCCCTCCACTTT. This gives the protein CASSPLRRTVYNSPLHF.

As DNA, the CDR3 is TGTGCCAGCAGCCAAGATCTGGGGACACCGTTTGAGCAGTACTTC. Amino acid sequence: CASSQDLGTPFEQYF. The rearrangement uses TRBV3-1 (or the pseudogene TRBV3-2) and TRBJ2-7, with a possible D match to TRBD1 (6 bases). The germline gives CDR1 LGHDT, CDR2 YNNKEL (reference sequence). The V end was cut by 0 bases, the J end by 7 bases, with 16 bases between. The CDR3 totals 15 residues.

The sample holds one count of this clone. The CDR3 region has the DNA TGTGCCAAGGGCCCTAGCGGCGGCACAGATACGCAGTATTTT. Translation gives CAKGPSGGTDTQYF. This chain uses TRBV2 with TRBJ2-3, with 7 positions matching TRBD2. Germline V gene lookup returns CDR1 SNHLY and CDR2 FYNNEI. V lost 10 bases and J lost 1; bases outside the gene matches: 8. The CDR3 loop spans 14 amino acids.

The chain couples TRBV7-3 to TRBJ2-3, with 9 bases matching TRBD1. Germline CDR1 reads SGHTA; CDR2 reads FQGTGA. There are 16 residues in the CDR3. The J segment lost 6 bases and the V segment lost 3 bases, leaving 10 bases of the junction unmatched. Here the CDR3 DNA reads TGTGCCAGCAGCTTTTTTCCGGGACAGGGATCGGATACGCAGTATTTT. Translated, it gives CASSFFPGQGSDTQYF.

The genes are TRBV15 and TRBJ1-4; TRBD1 might be the D (6 bases). V lost 2 bases and J lost 3, with 10 bases in between. The CDR3 consists of 15 residues. Germline loops: CDR1 LNHNV, CDR2 YYDKDF (reference sequence). CDR3 protein: CATSRRTAPNEKLFF. CDR3 nucleotide sequence: TGTGCCACCAGCAGACGGACAGCTCCTAATGAAAAACTGTTTTTT.

The chain couples TRBV5-1 to TRBJ2-5; weak D call: TRBD2 (5 bases). Trimming took 4 bases from V and 2 from J, leaving 15 bases between them. The CDR3 has 15 residues. Germline CDR1 is SGHRS and CDR2 is YFSETQ. CDR3 DNA sequence: TGCGCCAGCAGCCAAATTGGACTTTCACAAGAGACCCAGTACTTC. Its translation: CASSQIGLSQETQYF. Filled out from reference TRBV5-1 and TRBJ2-5, the complete variable domain reads KAGVTQTPRYLIKTRGQQVTLSCSPISGHRSVSWYQQTPGQGLQFLFEYFSETQRNKGNFPGRFSGRQFSNSRSEMNVSTLELGDSALYLCASSQIGLSQETQYFGPGTRLLVL.

The table lists this clone with a count of one. This rearrangement joins TRBV3-1 (or the pseudogene TRBV3-2) to TRBJ1-4, with TRBD1 matching over 10 bases. The CDR3 runs 19 residues. Germline values: CDR1 LGHDT, CDR2 YNNKEL (reference sequence). V shed 1 base and J 4 bases; nucleotides not matched to a gene: 12. The DNA for the CDR3 is TGTGCCAGCAGCCAAGGCCTGTCCGGGACAGGGGCGGATAATGAAAAACTGTTTTTT. Amino acid sequence: CASSQGLSGTGADNEKLFF.